This TCR beta chain is drawn from a study of cytomegalovirus exposure and HLA in healthy donors. The overall study: Early on, a data release was issued that held approximately 78 million unique TCRs from HLA-typed donors.

Notes on the study in general: Association of a missense DCLRE1C variant with TCR beta V- and J-gene trimming was reported in a later analysis.

Concerning this clone: The antigen is not known.

J gave up 7 bases and V 0 bases, and 2 bases lay outside the gene matches. The CDR3 totals 13 residues. Germline loops: CDR1 SGHRS, CDR2 YFSETQ. 60 Vbeta and 13 Jbeta primers were used in PCR. Assay used: immunoSEQ multiplex PCR; TCRdb lists only in-frame clones, some missing. The sample has around 150,000 clones; around 74% are singletons. The sample taken for sequencing was PBMCs. The V call is TRBV5-1, the J call TRBJ1-2; 8 bases are a match to TRBD1. The TCR originated in a female donor in good health and CMV-seronegative. CDR3 loop: CASSLGTGSGYTF. CDR3 DNA sequence: TGCGCCAGCAGCTTGGGGACAGGGAGTGGCTACACCTTC.